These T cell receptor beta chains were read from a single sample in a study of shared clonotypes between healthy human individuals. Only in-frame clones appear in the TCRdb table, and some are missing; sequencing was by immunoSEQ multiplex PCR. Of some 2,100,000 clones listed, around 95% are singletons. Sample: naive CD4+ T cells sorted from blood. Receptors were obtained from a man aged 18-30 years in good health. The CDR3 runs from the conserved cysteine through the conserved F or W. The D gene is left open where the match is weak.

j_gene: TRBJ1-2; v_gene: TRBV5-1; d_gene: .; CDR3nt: TGCGCCAGCAGCTTGGAAGCGGGTACCTATGGCTACACCTTC; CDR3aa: CASSLEAGTYGYTF
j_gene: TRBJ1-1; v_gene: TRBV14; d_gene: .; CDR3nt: TGTGCCAGCAGCCAAGTGTTGGGAACTGAAGCTTTCTTT; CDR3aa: CASSQVLGTEAFF
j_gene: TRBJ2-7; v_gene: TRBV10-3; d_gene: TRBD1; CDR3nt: TGTGCCATCGGGACAGTTTCCTACGAGCAGTACTTC; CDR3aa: CAIGTVSYEQYF
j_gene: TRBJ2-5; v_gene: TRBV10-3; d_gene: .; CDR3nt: TGTGCCATCAGAGACGCACTGGCGCAAGAGACCCAGTACTTC; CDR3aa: CAIRDALAQETQYF
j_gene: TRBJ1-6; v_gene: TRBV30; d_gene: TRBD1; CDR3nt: TGTGCCTGGAGTTTTATACGGGGACAGAGGAGTTCACCCCTCCACTTT; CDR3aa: CAWSFIRGQRSSPLHF
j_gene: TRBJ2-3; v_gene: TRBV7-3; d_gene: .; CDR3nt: TGTGCCAGCAGCTTACAGGGTACAGATACGCAGTATTTT; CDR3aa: CASSLQGTDTQYF
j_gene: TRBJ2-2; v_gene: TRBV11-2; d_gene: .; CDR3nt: TGTGCCAGCAGCTTAAATGTCAGAGGGAACACCGGGGAGCTGTTTTTT; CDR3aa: CASSLNVRGNTGELFF
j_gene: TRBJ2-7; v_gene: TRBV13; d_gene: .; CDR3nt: TGTGCCAGCAGCTTCGGAGCACCACGAACCTCACCCTACGAGCAGTACTTC; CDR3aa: CASSFGAPRTSPYEQYF
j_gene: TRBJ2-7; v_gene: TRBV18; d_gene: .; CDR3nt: TGTGCCAGCTCACCACAAGGACAGAACTACGAGCAGTACTTC; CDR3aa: CASSPQGQNYEQYF
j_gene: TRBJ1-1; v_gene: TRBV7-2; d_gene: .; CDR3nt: TGTGCCAGCACCCAGGGAGTCTTGAACACTGAAGCTTTCTTT; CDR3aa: CASTQGVLNTEAFF
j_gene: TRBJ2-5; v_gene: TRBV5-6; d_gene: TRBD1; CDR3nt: TGTGCCAGCAGCAGGGGGACAGGGCTGAAGACCCAGTACTTC; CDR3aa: CASSRGTGLKTQYF